These 7 T cell receptor beta chains share one sample of origin, sequenced in a study of monozygotic twins with cystic fibrosis. The assay was immunoSEQ multiplex PCR, and TCRdb's table has in-frame clones only and misses some. Altogether around 7,500 clones are present, approximately 95% being singletons, with the ten largest covering 0.45% to 0.65%. The sequencing sample was made of blood. The receptors were gathered from a boy between 2 and 10 years old with cystic fibrosis.

V usage is TRBV7-9 and J usage is TRBJ1-6; 7 positions match TRBD1. CDR3 length: 18 residues. The germline V gene has CDR1 SEHNR and CDR2 FQNEAQ (reference sequence). After removal of 0 bases from V and 0 bases from J, the junction contained 5 bases not matched to a gene. The CDR3 sequence is CASSLALWDSSYNSPLHF. CDR3 sequence (DNA): TGTGCCAGCAGCTTAGCGTTGTGGGACAGCTCCTATAATTCACCCCTCCACTTT.

V gene TRBV6-6 combines with J gene TRBJ2-7; tentatively, D is TRBD1 (6 bases). Trimming took off 5 bases at V and 6 bases at J, with 20 bases between the two ends. Germline values: CDR1 MNHNY, CDR2 SVGAGI (reference sequence). CDR3 length: 15 amino acids. CDR3 in DNA: TGTGCCAGCAGTGCCGTCACCGGGACACTTTCCGAGCAGTACTTC. Residues: CASSAVTGTLSEQYF.

A single count supports this clone. This chain connects TRBV10-3 to TRBJ1-2; tentatively, D is TRBD1 (6 bases). V was cut by 2 bases and J by 7 bases, with 11 bases left in between. The CDR3 covers 13 residues. Germline CDR1 and CDR2: ENHRY and SYGVKD. The CDR3 DNA reads TGTGCCATCAGTGAGGGCGACAGGTTTGGCTACACCTTC. Translating it yields CAISEGDRFGYTF.

This clone was detected once. The junction and the germline gene differ at one end; a read error may be behind it. This chain links TRBV19 with TRBJ2-1; 8 bases map to TRBD2. This CDR3 has 14 residues. Germline V gene lookup returns CDR1 LNHDA and CDR2 SQIVND (reference sequence). CDR3 loop: CASSIKSERGTPLF. For the CDR3, the DNA is TGTGCCAGTAGTATAAAAAGTGAGCGGGGGACCCCCCTCTTC.

The chain is built from TRBV7-2 and TRBJ2-7, with D possibly being TRBD2 (6 bases). The CDR3 is 15 residues long. Germline V lookup: CDR1 SGHTA, CDR2 FQGNSA. The V end was cut by 2 bases, the J end by 7 bases, with 18 bases between. The CDR3 coding sequence is TGTGCCAGCAGCTTAAGGTGGGGGGAGCGCGGAGAGCAGTACTTC. Its protein product is CASSLRWGERGEQYF.

The V and J genes are TRBV9 and TRBJ2-5, with TRBD2 as a possible D gene (6 bases). Germline values: CDR1 SGDLS, CDR2 YYNGEE. The V gene lost 0 bases and the J gene lost 5 bases, with 14 bases spanning the gap. The CDR3 contains 15 residues. This chain's CDR3 is CASSVVAGLAETQYF. The DNA of the CDR3 is TGTGCCAGCAGCGTAGTCGCGGGGCTTGCGGAGACCCAGTACTTC. Using reference TRBV9 and TRBJ2-5 for the parts outside the CDR3, the full variable domain is DSGVTQTPKHLITATGQRVTLRCSPRSGDLSVYWYQQSLDQGLQFLIQYYNGEERAKGNILERFSAQQFPDLHSELNLSSLELGDSALYFCASSVVAGLAETQYFGPGTRLLVL.

The chain carries TRBV2 and TRBJ2-5; D is possibly TRBD1 or TRBD2 (6 bases each). Germline V lookup: CDR1 SNHLY, CDR2 FYNNEI. V was shortened by 6 bases and J by 4 bases, with 15 bases between the two germline ends. The CDR3 sequence is 14 residues long. CDR3 DNA: TGTGCCAGCAGCGCGGGACGGGGGCCAGAGACCCAGTACTTC. It codes for CASSAGRGPETQYF.